This is a list of T cell receptor beta chains from one sample in a study of CD8+ T cells in alopecia areata. TCRdb's copy holds only in-frame clones and misses some; the assay was immunoSEQ multiplex PCR. The table lists approximately 100,000 clones, about three fifths of them singletons. Material: CD8+ T cells sorted from blood, obtained at approximately week 60, from a patient treated with tofacitinib. These receptors were taken from a human donor with alopecia areata. The CDR3 runs from the conserved cysteine through the conserved F or W. A D gene is named only where the DNA matches it firmly. Size values are once, few and many counts, or a class for expanded clones, and some rows have none.

d_gene,len,v_gene,abundance,j_gene,CDR3nt,CDR3aa
TRBD1,16,TRBV27,-,TRBJ2-5,TGTGCCAGCAGTGAGTTACCCGGGACAGCACAAGAGACCCAGTACTTC,CASSELPGTAQETQYF
-,13,TRBV9,-,TRBJ2-1,TGTGCCAGCAGTGCGGGGAGCTACAATGAGCAGTTCTTC,CASSAGSYNEQFF
-,15,TRBV15,-,TRBJ1-1,TGTGCCACCAGCAGAGATAAAGGAGCGAACACTGAAGCTTTCTTT,CATSRDKGANTEAFF
-,13,TRBV25-1,-,TRBJ1-1,TGTGCCAGCAGTGTTACACTGAACACTGAAGCTTTCTTT,CASSVTLNTEAFF
-,14,TRBV7-9,few,TRBJ2-3,TGTGCCAGCAGCATGGACAGCAGCACAGATACGCAGTATTTT,CASSMDSSTDTQYF
-,12,TRBV7-6,-,TRBJ2-5,TGTGCCAGCAGAGGACTGGAAGAGACCCAGTACTTC,CASRGLEETQYF
-,14,TRBV19,few,TRBJ1-1,TGTGCCAGTAGTATTTTTGACAGTGGGACTGAAGCTTTCTTT,CASSIFDSGTEAFF
-,14,TRBV11-2,few,TRBJ2-2,TGTGCCAGCAGCCCAACTGCTCTGGCCGGGGAGCTGTTTTTT,CASSPTALAGELFF
-,15,TRBV29-1,-,TRBJ1-2,TGCAGCGTGGAGTCAGGGACTCGGCTCTACTATGGCTACACCTTC,CSVESGTRLYYGYTF
TRBD2,16,TRBV2,-,TRBJ2-1,TGTGCCAGCAGCCCAAACGGACTAGCGGAGTACAATGAGCAGTTCTTC,CASSPNGLAEYNEQFF
-,16,TRBV27,-,TRBJ1-6,TGTGCCAGCAGTAACAAACAGAGCTCCTATAATTCACCCCTCCACTTT,CASSNKQSSYNSPLHF
-,14,TRBV5-1,-,TRBJ1-2,TGCGCCAGCAGCCTGACCAGGGCCTTGGGTGGCTACACCTTC,CASSLTRALGGYTF
TRBD1,15,TRBV6-4,few,TRBJ2-5,TGTGCCAGCAGTTACAGGGGAGAGAGGCAAGAGACCCAGTACTTC,CASSYRGERQETQYF
-,13,TRBV6-1,-,TRBJ2-7,TGTGCCAGCAGCCCGGGACCGAGCTACGAGCAGTACTTC,CASSPGPSYEQYF
-,14,TRBV7-9,-,TRBJ2-7,TGTGCCAGCAGCTTAGCGCAGGGTTTGGCCGAGCAGTACTTC,CASSLAQGLAEQYF
-,16,TRBV12-5,once,TRBJ2-1,TGTGCTAGTGGTCCCCCATACTGGAGCTCCTACAATGAGCAGTTCTTC,CASGPPYWSSYNEQFF
-,13,TRBV14,-,TRBJ2-1,TGTGCCAGCAGCCAATGGGACTACAATGAGCAGTTCTTC,CASSQWDYNEQFF
-,15,TRBV9,-,TRBJ1-2,TGTGCCAGCAGCGTACCTCCACGGGCGGGCTATGGCTACACCTTC,CASSVPPRAGYGYTF
-,9,TRBV29-1,-,TRBJ1-1,TGCAGCGTTTCCACTGAAGCTTTCTTT,CSVSTEAFF
TRBD1,18,TRBV5-5,few,TRBJ2-2,TGTGCCAGCAGCTCTCACCTCCAGGACAGGGGGAGCACCGGGGAGCTGTTTTTT,CASSSHLQDRGSTGELFF
TRBD1,14,TRBV6-5,-,TRBJ1-4,TGTGCCAGCAGTCCTCAGGGGGAGGGTGAAAAACTGTTTTTT,CASSPQGEGEKLFF
-,13,TRBV5-1,-,TRBJ1-2,TGCGCCAGCAGCTTGGGCACTGCCTATGGCTACACCTTC,CASSLGTAYGYTF
-,12,TRBV10-3,-,TRBJ2-7,TGTGCCATCAGTGTGGGCATCTACGAGCAGTACTTC,CAISVGIYEQYF
-,12,TRBV4-2,-,TRBJ2-7,TGTGCCAGCAGCCAAGATGATGGAGAGCAGTACTTC,CASSQDDGEQYF
-,13,TRBV27,few,TRBJ2-7,TGTGCCAGCAGTTTGACAGCTACCTACGAGCAGTACTTC,CASSLTATYEQYF
TRBD1,17,TRBV7-3,few,TRBJ1-6,TGTGCCAGCAGCTTACACGACTGGACAGGGGGTGGCTCACCCCTCCACTTT,CASSLHDWTGGGSPLHF
TRBD1,14,TRBV29-1,-,TRBJ2-7,TGCAGCGTTATCCTGGGACAGGGGTCCTACGAGCAGTACTTC,CSVILGQGSYEQYF
TRBD2,15,TRBV7-6,few,TRBJ2-1,TGTGCCAGCAGCTTATACGCCGGGGGGGCTGGGGAGCAGTTCTTC,CASSLYAGGAGEQFF
-,17,TRBV2,-,TRBJ2-2,TGTGCCAGCAGTGAATATCGGGGGGCTCCAAACACCGGGGAGCTGTTTTTT,CASSEYRGAPNTGELFF
-,17,TRBV5-1,-,TRBJ2-1,TGCGCCAGCAGCTCACCCCCTGAGGCGGCTGGGCGAGTTTCGCAGTTCTTC,CASSSPPEAAGRVSQFF
TRBD2,15,TRBV9,-,TRBJ2-1,TGTGCCAGCAGCCCCGACGGTAGCGGGGGCAATGAGCAGTTCTTC,CASSPDGSGGNEQFF
-,13,TRBV2,-,TRBJ2-3,TGTGCCATTAGGGCCCTACTTACAGATACGCAGTATTTT,CAIRALLTDTQYF
-,12,TRBV5-6,-,TRBJ1-2,TGTGCCAGCAGCTTTCCGACATATGGCTACACCTTC,CASSFPTYGYTF
TRBD2,15,TRBV13,few,TRBJ2-5,TGTGCCAGCAGCTGGGGACTAGCGGGGAAAGAGACCCAGTACTTC,CASSWGLAGKETQYF
TRBD1,13,TRBV2,-,TRBJ1-6,TGTGCCAGCAGGACAGGGGCTAATTCACCCCTCCACTTT,CASRTGANSPLHF
-,14,TRBV7-9,-,TRBJ2-2,TGTGCCAGCAGCTTAGTCGCCCCCGGACAGGAGCTGTTTTTT,CASSLVAPGQELFF
TRBD2,13,TRBV2,-,TRBJ2-1,TGTGCCAACACTAGCGGGGGCTACAATGAGCAGTTCTTC,CANTSGGYNEQFF
-,14,TRBV30,-,TRBJ2-4,TGTGCCTGGAGTGTATTTCTAGCCAAAAACATTCAGTACTTC,CAWSVFLAKNIQYF
-,15,TRBV19,-,TRBJ2-7,TGTGCCAGTAGTATTCCCGGGTCACCCTCTTACGAGCAGTACTTC,CASSIPGSPSYEQYF